The 13 T cell receptor beta chains reported below all come from one sample, sequenced in a study of T cell repertoires in cytomegalovirus infection. From the reads, TCRdb called clonotypes with MiXCR, one entry per CDR3 protein. The data hold roughly 230,000 distinct CDR3 sequences, with about 18% observed a single time. The sequenced sample consisted of CD8+ T cells from PBMCs. The receptor source for this set is a human donor in good health (CMV status not recorded). Some clones in this sample may be carry-over from other donors' samples.

The J gene is TRBJ1-1, the V gene TRBV5-6; 8 bases line up with TRBD1. The V and J ends lost 6 bases and 8 bases, in that order; junction bases with no gene match: 12. The germline CDR1 and CDR2 sequences are SGHDT and YYEEEE. The CDR3 consists of 14 residues. CDR3 sequence (DNA): TGTGCCAGCACCAGGGACAGGTTCTTGGGGGAAGCTTTCTTT. Translated, it gives CASTRDRFLGEAFF.

This clonotype has ten or more counts. This chain joins TRBV7-6 and TRBJ2-2; 12 bases are shared with TRBD2. Trimming at V came to 3 bases and at J to 9 bases, leaving 5 bases not matched to a gene. The CDR3 covers 15 residues. Germline lookup yields CDR1 SGHVS and CDR2 FNYEAQ. The CDR3, as DNA: TGTGCCAGCAGCTTGACTAGCGGGGGTCTCAGGGAGCTGTTTTTT. The encoded protein is CASSLTSGGLRELFF.

The chain couples TRBV5-5 to TRBJ1-2, with D perhaps matching TRBD1 (6 bases). V was pared by 4 bases and J by 3 bases, with 16 bases between. Germline CDR1 reads SGHKS; CDR2 reads YYEKEE (reference sequence). CDR3 size: 15 residues. The CDR3 DNA reads TGTGCCAGCAGCGGGCGGGCGAAGGGGGACTATGGCTACACCTTC. Its translation: CASSGRAKGDYGYTF.

This clonotype was detected many times. CDR3 protein: CASHPGQGLGTEAFF. The CDR3, as DNA: TGTGCCAGCCACCCCGGACAGGGATTAGGCACTGAAGCTTTCTTT. This rearrangement joins TRBV19 to TRBJ1-1, with TRBD1 matching 8 bases. Germline V CDR1 and CDR2: LNHDA, SQIVND (reference sequence). The CDR3 covers 15 residues. Germline trimming cut 9 bases from V and 4 bases from J; bases unmatched to any gene: 13.

The chain carries TRBV27 and TRBJ2-2, with 7 bases identical to TRBD2. The CDR3 spans 15 residues. Per germline, CDR1 MNHEY and CDR2 SMNVEV (reference sequence). The junction had 8 bases not matched to a gene; V was cut back by 5 bases and J by 5 bases. The CDR3: CASSGPGGLTGELFF. The DNA of the CDR3 is TGTGCCAGCAGTGGTCCGGGGGGTTTGACCGGGGAGCTGTTTTTT.

The chain uses TRBV28 and TRBJ1-3; D is ambiguous. This CDR3 has 15 amino acids. The germline gives CDR1 MDHEN, CDR2 SYDVKM. Trimming stripped 5 bases from V and 1 base from J, with 12 bases between. CDR3 sequence: CASSIQRSSGNTIYF. The CDR3 DNA reads TGTGCCAGCAGTATACAGAGGAGTTCTGGAAACACCATATATTTT.

The chain combines TRBV7-9 with TRBJ2-7, with D perhaps matching TRBD1 (7 bases). The V end lost 5 bases, the J end lost 2 bases, and 10 bases lay between the germline ends. CDR1 is SEHNR and CDR2 is FQNEAQ in the germline V gene (reference sequence). This CDR3 spans 13 amino acids. The CDR3 region is CASSGGTAYEQYF. The CDR3 coding sequence is TGTGCCAGCAGCGGAGGGACAGCCTACGAGCAGTACTTC.

This clonotype was seen only a few times. The chain combines TRBV4-2 with TRBJ1-6; maybe TRBD1 (5 bases). Trimming removed 5 bases from V and 6 bases from J, with 17 bases in between. The CDR3 runs 16 residues. Germline values: CDR1 LGHNA, CDR2 YNFKEQ. CDR3 bases: TGTGCCAGCAGCGGGGGTGGAGAGGGGCCTAATTCACCCCTCCACTTT. It is translated as CASSGGGEGPNSPLHF.

This clonotype was detected a few times. The CDR3 nucleotides are TGCAGTGCTAGGGTGGGACTAGATCCTACCGAGCAGTTCTTC. The encoded protein is CSARVGLDPTEQFF. J is TRBJ2-1 and V is TRBV20-1; 8 bases agree with TRBD2. Looked up from germline, CDR1 is DFQATT and CDR2 is SNEGSKA (reference sequence). There are 14 residues in the CDR3. V shed 3 bases, J shed 10 bases, and the junction held 11 bases outside the gene matches.

The gene calls are TRBV7-9 and TRBJ2-7; D remains unclear. V shed 6 bases and J shed 0 bases, with 21 bases lying between them. The CDR3 runs to 17 residues. CDR1 is SEHNR, CDR2 FQNEAQ, per germline (reference sequence). CDR3: CASRHIKDVGFSYEQYF. CDR3 sequence (DNA): TGTGCCAGCAGACATATTAAGGATGTCGGGTTCTCCTACGAGCAGTACTTC.

This clonotype was seen more than once but under ten times. The chain has TRBV6-2 or TRBV6-3 and TRBJ2-3; 9 bases match TRBD2. V lost 5 bases and J lost 1; bases outside the gene matches: 13. The CDR3 spans 18 residues. CDR1 is MNHEY, CDR2 SVGEGT, per germline. CDR3 sequence (DNA): TGTGCCAGCAGTATTAGACTAGCGGAATACCCCCGCACAGATACGCAGTATTTT. As protein: CASSIRLAEYPRTDTQYF.

This sequence joins TRBV6-1 and TRBJ2-1; D is unresolved. Looked up from germline, CDR1 is MNHNS and CDR2 is SASEGT. This CDR3 has 14 amino acids. Trimming took off 3 bases at V and 7 bases at J, with 13 bases between the two ends. The CDR3 is CASSDRALRNEQFF. CDR3 nucleotide sequence: TGTGCCAGCAGTGACCGGGCCCTAAGGAATGAGCAGTTCTTC.

This clonotype was seen more than once but under ten times. This chain links TRBV7-2 with TRBJ2-7, with 11 bases identical to TRBD2. The length of the CDR3 is 16 residues. The germline V gene encodes CDR1 SGHTA and CDR2 FQGNSA. J gave up 2 bases and V 1 base, and 4 bases lay outside the gene matches. Here the CDR3 reads CASSLGLAGQPYEQYF. CDR3 bases: TGTGCCAGCAGCTTAGGACTAGCGGGGCAGCCCTACGAGCAGTACTTC. Full variable domain (rest looked up from reference TRBV7-2 and TRBJ2-7): GAGVSQSPSNKVTEKGKDVELRCDPISGHTALYWYRQSLGQGLEFLIYFQGNSAPDKSGLPSDRFSAERTGGSVSTLTIQRTQQEDSAVYLCASSLGLAGQPYEQYFGPGTRLTVT.